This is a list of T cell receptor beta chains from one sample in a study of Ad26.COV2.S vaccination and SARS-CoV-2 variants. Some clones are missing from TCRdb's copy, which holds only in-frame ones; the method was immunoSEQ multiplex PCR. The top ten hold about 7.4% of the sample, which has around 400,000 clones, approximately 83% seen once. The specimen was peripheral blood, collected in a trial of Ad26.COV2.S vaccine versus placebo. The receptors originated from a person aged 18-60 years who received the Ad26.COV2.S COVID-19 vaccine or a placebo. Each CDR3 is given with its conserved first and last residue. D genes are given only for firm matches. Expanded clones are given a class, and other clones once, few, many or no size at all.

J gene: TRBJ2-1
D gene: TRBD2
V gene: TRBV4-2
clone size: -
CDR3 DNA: TGTGCCAGCAGCCATGGGACTAGCCGAAACAATGAGCAGTTCTTC
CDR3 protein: CASSHGTSRNNEQFF

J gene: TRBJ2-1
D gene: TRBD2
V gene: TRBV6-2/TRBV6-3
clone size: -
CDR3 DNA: TGTGCCAGCAGTTACCCGGGACTAGCGGGGGGGGCGGGTAATGAGCAGTTCTTC
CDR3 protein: CASSYPGLAGGAGNEQFF

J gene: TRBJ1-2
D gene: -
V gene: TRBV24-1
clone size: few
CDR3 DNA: TGTGCCACCAGCCCACCCGGGACGGACTATGGCTACACCTTC
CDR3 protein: CATSPPGTDYGYTF

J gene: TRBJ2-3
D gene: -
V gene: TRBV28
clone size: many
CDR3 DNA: TGTGCCAGCAGTTTAAGAGATACGCAGTATTTT
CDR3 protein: CASSLRDTQYF

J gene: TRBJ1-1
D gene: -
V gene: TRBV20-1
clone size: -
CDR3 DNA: TGCAGTGCTAGTACAGGTACCACTGAAGCTTTCTTT
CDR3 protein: CSASTGTTEAFF

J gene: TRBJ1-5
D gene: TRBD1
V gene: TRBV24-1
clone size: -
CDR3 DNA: TGTGCCACCAGTGGGGCCCGACAGGGGAGCAATCAGCCCCAGCATTTT
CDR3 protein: CATSGARQGSNQPQHF

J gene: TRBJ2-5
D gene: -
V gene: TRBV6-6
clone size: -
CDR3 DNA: TGTGCCAGCAGTTACTCCGGGCCAGAAGAGACCCAGTACTTC
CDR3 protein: CASSYSGPEETQYF

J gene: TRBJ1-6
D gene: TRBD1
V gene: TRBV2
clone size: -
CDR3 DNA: TGTGCCAGCAGCTTGGACAGGGGAGGTTCACCCCTCCACTTT
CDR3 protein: CASSLDRGGSPLHF

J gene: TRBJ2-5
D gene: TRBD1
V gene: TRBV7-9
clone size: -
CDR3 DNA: TGTGCCAGCAGCTTAAACAGGGGGGAGACCCAGTACTTC
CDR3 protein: CASSLNRGETQYF

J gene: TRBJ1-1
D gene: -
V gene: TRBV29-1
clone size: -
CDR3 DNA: TGCAGCGTTGTTCGCCGGGATCAGAGTACTGAAGCTTTCTTT
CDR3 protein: CSVVRRDQSTEAFF

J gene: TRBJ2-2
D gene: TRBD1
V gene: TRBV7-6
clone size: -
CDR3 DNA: TGTGCCAGCAGCCTACAGGGGGCGCCGGGAACCGGGGAGCTGTTTTTT
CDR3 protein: CASSLQGAPGTGELFF

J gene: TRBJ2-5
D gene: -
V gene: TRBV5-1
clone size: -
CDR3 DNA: TGCGCCAATGCGGGCCCCATGAAAGAGACCCAGTACTTC
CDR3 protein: CANAGPMKETQYF